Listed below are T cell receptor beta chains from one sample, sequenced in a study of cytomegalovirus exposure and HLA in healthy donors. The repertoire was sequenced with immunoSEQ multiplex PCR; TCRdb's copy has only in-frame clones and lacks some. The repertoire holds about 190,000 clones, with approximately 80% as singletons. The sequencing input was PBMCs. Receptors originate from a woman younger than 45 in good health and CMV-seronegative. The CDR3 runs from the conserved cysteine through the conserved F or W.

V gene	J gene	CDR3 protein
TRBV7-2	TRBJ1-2	CASSWILRTGDGYTF
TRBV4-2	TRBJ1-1	CASSQAPQGPEAFF
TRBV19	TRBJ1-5	CASSPGTGGRRNQPQHF
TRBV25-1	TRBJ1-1	CASSGRAGENTEAFF
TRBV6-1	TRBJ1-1	CASNLGANTEAFF
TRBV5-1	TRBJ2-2	CASSSGLTTGELFF
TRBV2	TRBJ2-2	CASSGGFSTGELFF
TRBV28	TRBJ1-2	CASREATNYGYTF
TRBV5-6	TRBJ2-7	CASLDHYGYEQYF
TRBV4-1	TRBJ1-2	CASSQDLNSYGYTF
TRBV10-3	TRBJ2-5	CANTGTQQETQYF
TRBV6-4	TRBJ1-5	CASKGHRGNQPQHF
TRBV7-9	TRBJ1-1	CSSRTGDAFF
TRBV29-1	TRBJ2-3	CSVDSMAGGLADTQYF
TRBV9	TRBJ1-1	CASSASGGTTEAFF
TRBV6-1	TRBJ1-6	CASRTTGVSSPLHF
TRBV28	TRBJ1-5	CASSFLRQVNQPQHF
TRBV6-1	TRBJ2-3	CASVLWGGADTQYF
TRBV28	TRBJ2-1	CASSSPQRGGRDEQFF
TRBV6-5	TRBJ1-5	CASSHRLGQPQHF
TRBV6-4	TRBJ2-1	CASSDSQGRNEQFF
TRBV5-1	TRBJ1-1	CASSPDRGGTEAFF
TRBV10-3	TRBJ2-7	CAISESIGYGSYERYF
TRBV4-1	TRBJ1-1	CASSQEGTGGMKAFF
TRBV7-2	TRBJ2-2	CASSPRAGTATTGELFF
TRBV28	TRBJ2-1	CASSLTNPPRQFF
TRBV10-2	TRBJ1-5	CASMRGSFQPQHF
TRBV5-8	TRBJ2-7	CASSSGTGSYEQYF
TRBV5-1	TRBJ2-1	CASSLGQGGYNEQFF
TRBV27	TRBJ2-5	CASSSPPRDRGTQYF
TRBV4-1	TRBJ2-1	CASSQGSGSSYNEQFF
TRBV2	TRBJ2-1	CASTGGRQRNNEQFF
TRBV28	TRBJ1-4	CASSLEGEKLFF
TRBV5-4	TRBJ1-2	CASSSYYGYTF
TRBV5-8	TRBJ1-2	CASSYPTGNGYTF
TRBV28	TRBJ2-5	CASTQGLAGRGETQYF
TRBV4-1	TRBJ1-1	CASSQEAGRYTEAFF
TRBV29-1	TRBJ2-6	CSAPSECDRVVGANVLTF
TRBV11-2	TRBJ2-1	CASSLERGGQFF
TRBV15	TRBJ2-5	CATSLRETQYF
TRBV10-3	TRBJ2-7	CAVTRPTGVQYF
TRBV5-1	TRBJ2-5	CASSLAADRVKTQYF
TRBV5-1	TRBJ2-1	CASSFLSGNTYNEQFF
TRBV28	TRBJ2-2	CASSFGGQGAGELFF
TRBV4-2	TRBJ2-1	CASSQDSGGANEQFF
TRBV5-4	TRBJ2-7	CASSPQVEVGNEQYF